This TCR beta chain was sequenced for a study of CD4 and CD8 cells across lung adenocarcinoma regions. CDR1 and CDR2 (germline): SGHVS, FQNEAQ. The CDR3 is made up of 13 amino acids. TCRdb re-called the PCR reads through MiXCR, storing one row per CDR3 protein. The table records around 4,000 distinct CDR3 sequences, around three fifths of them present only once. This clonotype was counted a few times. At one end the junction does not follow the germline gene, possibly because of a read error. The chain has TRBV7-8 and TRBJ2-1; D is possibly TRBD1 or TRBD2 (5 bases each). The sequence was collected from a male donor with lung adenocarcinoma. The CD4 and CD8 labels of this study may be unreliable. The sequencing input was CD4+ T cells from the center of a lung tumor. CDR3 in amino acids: CASSLGVGTPWVF. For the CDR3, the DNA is TGTGCCAGCAGCTTAGGGGTCGGGACCCCATGGGTCTTC.